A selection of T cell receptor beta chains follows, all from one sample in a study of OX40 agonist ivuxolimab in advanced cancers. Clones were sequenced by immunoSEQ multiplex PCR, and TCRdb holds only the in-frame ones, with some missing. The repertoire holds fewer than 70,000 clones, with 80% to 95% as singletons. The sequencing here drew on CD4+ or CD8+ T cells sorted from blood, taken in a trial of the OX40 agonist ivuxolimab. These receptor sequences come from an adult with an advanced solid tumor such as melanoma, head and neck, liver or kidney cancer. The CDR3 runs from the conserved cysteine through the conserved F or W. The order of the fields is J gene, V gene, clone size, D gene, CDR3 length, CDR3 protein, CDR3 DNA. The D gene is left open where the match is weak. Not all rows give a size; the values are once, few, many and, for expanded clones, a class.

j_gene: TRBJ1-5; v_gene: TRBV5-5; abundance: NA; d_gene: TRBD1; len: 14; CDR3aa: CASSSGGGNQPQHF; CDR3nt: TGTGCCAGCAGCTCAGGGGGAGGCAATCAGCCCCAGCATTTT
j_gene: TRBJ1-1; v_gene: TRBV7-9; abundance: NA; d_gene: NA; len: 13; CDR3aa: CATEGLTSTEAFF; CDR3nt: TGTGCCACCGAGGGCCTCACGAGCACTGAAGCTTTCTTT
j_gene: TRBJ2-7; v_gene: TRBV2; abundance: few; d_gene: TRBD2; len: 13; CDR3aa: CASSGEGPYEQYF; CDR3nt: TGTGCCAGCAGTGGGGAGGGCCCATACGAGCAGTACTTC
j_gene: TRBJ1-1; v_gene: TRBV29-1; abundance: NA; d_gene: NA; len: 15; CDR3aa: CSVNLIQFMNTEAFF; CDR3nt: TGCAGCGTTAATCTGATACAGTTCATGAACACTGAAGCTTTCTTT
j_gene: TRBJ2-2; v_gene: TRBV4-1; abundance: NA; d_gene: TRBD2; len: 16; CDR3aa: CASSQGGRAGTGELFF; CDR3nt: TGCGCCAGCAGCCAAGGAGGGAGGGCCGGGACCGGGGAGCTGTTTTTT
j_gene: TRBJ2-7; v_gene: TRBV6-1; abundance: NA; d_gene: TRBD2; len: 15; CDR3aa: CASSTGTSGTYEQYF; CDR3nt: TGTGCCAGCAGTACCGGGACTAGCGGGACCTACGAGCAGTACTTC
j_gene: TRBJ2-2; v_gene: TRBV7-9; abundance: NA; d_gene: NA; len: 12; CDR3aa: CASRDAPGELFF; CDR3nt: TGTGCCAGCAGGGACGCACCCGGGGAGCTGTTTTTT
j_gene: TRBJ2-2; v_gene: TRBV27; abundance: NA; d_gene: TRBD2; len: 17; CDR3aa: CASSPRVGTSQTGELFF; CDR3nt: TGTGCCAGCAGTCCCAGGGTTGGGACTAGTCAAACCGGGGAGCTGTTTTTT
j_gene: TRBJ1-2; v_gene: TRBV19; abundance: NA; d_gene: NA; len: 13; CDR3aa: CASSIGRGYGYTF; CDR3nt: TGTGCCAGTAGTATCGGCAGGGGCTATGGCTACACCTTC
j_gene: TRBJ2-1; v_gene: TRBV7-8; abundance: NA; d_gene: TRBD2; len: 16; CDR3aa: CASSLEGLAGANEQFF; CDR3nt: TGTGCCAGCAGCTTAGAAGGGCTAGCGGGAGCCAATGAGCAGTTCTTC
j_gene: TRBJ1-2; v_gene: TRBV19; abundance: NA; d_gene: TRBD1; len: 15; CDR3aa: CASSLRGLHSYGYTF; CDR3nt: TGTGCCAGTAGTCTCAGGGGGCTTCACTCTTATGGCTACACCTTC
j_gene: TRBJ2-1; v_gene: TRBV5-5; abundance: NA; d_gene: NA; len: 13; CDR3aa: CASSFREPIEQFF; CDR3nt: TGTGCCAGCAGCTTCCGGGAGCCAATTGAGCAGTTCTTC
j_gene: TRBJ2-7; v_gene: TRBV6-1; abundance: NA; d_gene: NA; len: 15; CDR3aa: CAISEVTSHPYEQYF; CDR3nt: TGTGCCATCAGTGAGGTAACTAGTCATCCCTACGAGCAGTACTTC
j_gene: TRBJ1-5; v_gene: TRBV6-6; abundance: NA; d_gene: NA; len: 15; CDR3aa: CASSYSLGGNQPQHF; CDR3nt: TGTGCCAGCAGTTACTCGCTGGGGGGGAATCAGCCCCAGCATTTT
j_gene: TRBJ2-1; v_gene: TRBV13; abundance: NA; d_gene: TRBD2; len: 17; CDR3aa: CASSAESGLAGGNEQFF; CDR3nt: TGTGCCAGCAGCGCTGAATCCGGACTAGCGGGTGGGAATGAGCAGTTCTTC
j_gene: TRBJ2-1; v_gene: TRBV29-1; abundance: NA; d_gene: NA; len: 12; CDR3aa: CSDRQSYNEQFF; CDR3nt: TGCAGCGACCGACAGTCCTACAATGAGCAGTTCTTC
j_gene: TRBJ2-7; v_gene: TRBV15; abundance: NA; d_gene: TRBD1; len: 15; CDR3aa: CATSRDQGERYEQYF; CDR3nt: TGTGCCACCAGCAGAGATCAGGGGGAACGGTACGAGCAGTACTTC
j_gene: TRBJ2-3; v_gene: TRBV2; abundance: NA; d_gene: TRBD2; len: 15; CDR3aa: CASMRTSGVTDTQYF; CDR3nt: TGTGCCAGCATGAGGACTAGCGGGGTCACAGATACGCAGTATTTT
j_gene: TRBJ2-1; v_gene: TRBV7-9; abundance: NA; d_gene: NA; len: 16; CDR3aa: CASSHRRGVVFDEQFF; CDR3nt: TGTGCCAGCAGCCACCGCAGGGGGGTTGTCTTCGATGAGCAGTTCTTC
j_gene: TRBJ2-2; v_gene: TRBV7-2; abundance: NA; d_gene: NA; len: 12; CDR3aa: CASSLSFGELFF; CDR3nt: TGTGCCAGCAGCTTGTCGTTCGGGGAGCTGTTTTTT
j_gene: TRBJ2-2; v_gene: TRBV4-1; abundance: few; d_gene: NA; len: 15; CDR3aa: CASSQEGGAPGELFF; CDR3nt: TGCGCCAGCAGCCAAGAGGGGGGCGCCCCCGGGGAGCTGTTTTTT
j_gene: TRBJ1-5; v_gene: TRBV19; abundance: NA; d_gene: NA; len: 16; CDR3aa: CASSKIRDGPNQPQHF; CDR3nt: TGTGCCAGTAGTAAGATTAGGGACGGACCAAATCAGCCCCAGCATTTT
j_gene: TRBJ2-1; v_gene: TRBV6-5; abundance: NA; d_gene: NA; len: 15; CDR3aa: CASTGSKSSYNEQFF; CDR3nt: TGTGCCAGCACGGGGTCTAAGAGCTCCTACAATGAGCAGTTCTTC
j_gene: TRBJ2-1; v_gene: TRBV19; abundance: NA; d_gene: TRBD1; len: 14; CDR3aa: CASSIEGAIDEQFF; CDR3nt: TGTGCCAGTAGTATCGAGGGGGCGATCGATGAGCAGTTCTTC